This T cell receptor beta chain emerged from a study of blood T cells in healthy people across ages (dated by TCRdb to the mid-2010s). Background for the entire study: In model experiments, template switching captured roughly one uniquely barcoded TCR beta cDNA molecule for every two T cells. To track age-related changes in TCR beta repertoire diversity, the study relied on deep sequencing normalized with unique cDNA molecular identifiers. Two additional independent replicas of 1 million unique cDNA reads from the same blood draw were analyzed for two donors (one aged 18 to 30 and one aged 80 or older). The donors were divided into four age groups: young (average about 16 years), middle-aged (approximately 42), aged (about 60) and long-lived (roughly 82).

The paper's findings and limits, for the study overall: Observed TCR beta diversity correlated strongly with the percentage of naive T cells measured by flow cytometry. Donor CMV infection status was unknown, potentially confounding age-related changes in expanded clonotypes. Estimates of total diversity based on one million sequenced T cells were regarded as lower bounds and as underestimates. Because profiling used bulk unsorted PBMCs, naive and antigen-experienced compartments could not be compared conclusively. Compared with the aged group, more naive CD4+ T cells, fewer expanded clones and increased TCR diversity were shown by the long-lived group, suggesting age selection. As age increased, observed TCR beta diversity per million T cells dropped in a roughly linear way, and a significant reduction was already evident by age roughly 36.

From its cysteine to its phenylalanine, the CDR3 spans 17 amino acids. Only the CDR3 DNA stays, 51 bases, in frame from base 1. From a lookup of the germline V gene, CDR1 and CDR2 are SQVTM and ANQGSEA. Trimming costs V 2 bases and J 4 bases, and their ends lie 21 bases apart. Donors were a few dozen systemically healthy Caucasian individuals from Russia aged roughly 6 to 100 years. Each donor gave about 9.2 milliliters of peripheral blood, drawn into EDTA-treated Vacutainer tubes. Ficoll-Paque density-gradient centrifugation was used to isolate PBMCs, with at least 6.5 million per sample. Trizol reagent was used to extract total RNA from the PBMCs, yielding at least 6 micrograms per sample. For every donor, flow cytometry on a PBMC aliquot measured the percentage of naive CD45RAhigh/CD27high T cells. With respect to this clonotype: It lacks a known antigen. No clone much larger than this one lies a single base away; base qualities are absent.

The protocol used for the library was 5' RACE. Sequencing was performed on an Illumina HiSeq 2500. The second PCR ran for roughly 7 to 11 cycles and used a J-beta primer mix along with a sample-barcoded 5' primer. A unique molecular identifier was introduced onto each TCR beta cDNA molecule by a template-switch 5' adaptor carrying 12 random nucleotides. Each sample yielded at least 2.5 million CDR3-containing paired-end reads. All of the RNA was converted into first-strand cDNA using the Mint cDNA synthesis kit, with a TRBC-specific oligonucleotide serving as the primer. Following uracil-DNA glycosylase treatment, all cDNA underwent a first 18-cycle PCR with the universal primers M1SS and BC2_uni_R. On the study's bioinformatics: Each sample was normalized by randomly selecting 1 million high-quality reads, each carrying a distinct molecular identifier. Instead of being binned into consensus sequences, reads that shared molecular identifiers were thrown out. MiTCR, run with a Q25 quality threshold and the strictest error-elimination algorithm, handled CDR3 identification, clonotype clustering and error correction. A nonparametric unseen species model using Euler transformation provided a lower-bound estimate of total TCR beta diversity. Starting from the raw public reads, TCRdb applied fastp trimming at Q25, assembled clones with MiXCR and retained in-frame beta chains. Records with the same CDR3 protein are collapsed into one entry carrying the most frequent genes and DNA. TCRdb, rather than the study authors, made the V and J calls. The sample records 780,000 or so distinct CDR3 sequences, about 25% of which are singletons. Under 4% of the sample is taken by the ten largest.

These sequences were also reported in another study, on T cells of mothers and their children. The other study reports the following: Nine systemically healthy Caucasian individuals, comprising three mothers and their six children, were included as donors. cDNA synthesis consumed the entire amount of extracted RNA, loaded at approximately 1.4 ug RNA in each 15 ul reaction. Sample barcodes and 2-4 random nucleotides were added via the M1S primer in the second PCR. Over 9.5 million TCR beta CDR3 reads were obtained for each mother, and around 3 million reads were obtained for each child. Thymic selection similarly shapes TCR recombination output in related and unrelated pairs, with minor effect from inherited differences. Normalized repertoire overlap was always slightly but never significantly higher in related than unrelated mother-child pairs. No persistent microchimeric T cell clones were found, with a detection sensitivity of approximately 100 clones per million clonotypes. Deep NGS was used in the study to compare the TCR beta repertoires of mothers and children and to look for features that separate related mother-child pairs from unrelated individuals. The mean age was roughly 36 +/- 4 years for the mothers and around 10 +/- 4 years for the children. After adapters were ligated using NEBNext reagents, the libraries underwent 100+100 nt paired-end sequencing on an Illumina HiSeq 2000. To avoid cross-contamination, the mother libraries and the child libraries were prepared a month apart and sequenced in separate runs. Between roughly 500,000 and 2,300,000 distinct TCR beta clonotypes were identified per donor. Naive TCR beta clonotypes were estimated from low-frequency clonotypes matched to each donor's FACS-determined naive share, without sorting.

The sequence was obtained from a boy aged 10-17 years in good health. Sequencing used blood. The sequence links TRBV29-1 to TRBJ2-1, and TRBD1 may be the D gene, going by 5 matching bases. The nucleotide sequence reads TGCAGCGTTGAAAAAAACAGGCCCCACGGTCGGTACAATGAGCAGTTCTTC. The translation is CSVEKNRPHGRYNEQFF.